This is a list of T cell receptor beta chains from one sample in a study of shared clonotypes between healthy human individuals. Sequencing was performed with immunoSEQ multiplex PCR; in TCRdb, only in-frame clones are kept and a portion is missing. The sample has some 650,000 clones, roughly 97% seen once; the top ten hold about 0.06%. The sample consisted of naive CD4+ T cells sorted from blood. These receptors came from a woman between 25 and 40 years old in good health. The CDR3 runs from the conserved cysteine through the conserved F or W. A D gene is named only where the DNA matches it firmly. The size entry is marked missing in some rows and otherwise reads once, few, many or a size class.

D gene | J gene | CDR3 length | clone size | V gene | CDR3 DNA | CDR3 protein
TRBD2 | TRBJ2-7 | 15 | - | TRBV4-2 | TGTGCCAGCAGCCAACAGGCTAGCGGGAACTACGAGCAGTACTTC | CASSQQASGNYEQYF
TRBD1 | TRBJ2-7 | 14 | - | TRBV27 | TGTGCCAGCAGTTCAAACAGGGGCTCCTACGAGCAGTACTTC | CASSSNRGSYEQYF
- | TRBJ1-1 | 15 | - | TRBV6-1 | TGTGCCAGCAGCCGGGTTCGAGGGATGAACACTGAAGCTTTCTTT | CASSRVRGMNTEAFF
- | TRBJ1-5 | 16 | once | TRBV18 | TGTGCCAGCTCACGGGTTACAGGCGAGAGCAATCAGCCCCAGCATTTT | CASSRVTGESNQPQHF
TRBD1 | TRBJ2-2 | 15 | - | TRBV5-1 | TGCGCCAGCAGCCGAGGACAGGGGGCATCCGGGGAGCTGTTTTTT | CASSRGQGASGELFF
- | TRBJ2-5 | 14 | - | TRBV19 | TGTGCCAGTAGGCAAACCAAAAGGGAAGAGACCCAGTACTTC | CASRQTKREETQYF
TRBD2 | TRBJ2-3 | 15 | - | TRBV7-6 | TGTGCCAGCAGCTTAGCGAGCGGGAGAGCAGATACGCAGTATTTT | CASSLASGRADTQYF
TRBD1 | TRBJ1-2 | 12 | - | TRBV30 | TGTGCCTGGAGTGTGACAGGGAGCGGCTACACCTTC | CAWSVTGSGYTF
- | TRBJ2-2 | 14 | - | TRBV2 | TGTGCCAGCATTCCTAGTCAGGACACCGGGGAGCTGTTTTTT | CASIPSQDTGELFF
TRBD2 | TRBJ2-5 | 16 | - | TRBV18 | TGTGCCAGCTCGCTCATAGCGGGAGGGATCCAAGAGACCCAGTACTTC | CASSLIAGGIQETQYF
TRBD1 | TRBJ2-7 | 15 | - | TRBV18 | TGTGCCAGCTCACCACCGGGACAGGGTGCCTACGAGCAGTACTTC | CASSPPGQGAYEQYF
- | TRBJ1-3 | 17 | - | TRBV2 | TGTGCCAGCAGCCAGGAGACAGGTCCCTACTCTGGAAACACCATATATTTT | CASSQETGPYSGNTIYF
- | TRBJ2-2 | 14 | - | TRBV13 | TGTGCCAGCAGCTTATTCGACTACACCGGGGAGCTGTTTTTT | CASSLFDYTGELFF
TRBD2 | TRBJ2-1 | 18 | - | TRBV28 | TGTGCCAGCAGTTTATCGTTCTTACGGGCTAGCGGGTACAATGAGCAGTTCTTC | CASSLSFLRASGYNEQFF
- | TRBJ2-7 | 15 | - | TRBV28 | TGTGCCAGCACCGCCTCACACACAGGCCTCTACGAGCAGTACTTC | CASTASHTGLYEQYF
- | TRBJ1-1 | 15 | - | TRBV18 | TGTGCCAGCTCACCAGGGCAGGAGACGAACACTGAAGCTTTCTTT | CASSPGQETNTEAFF
- | TRBJ2-5 | 15 | - | TRBV7-6 | TGTGCCAGCAGCTTCCGCACAGGGAACGAAGAGACCCAGTACTTC | CASSFRTGNEETQYF
- | TRBJ1-2 | 12 | - | TRBV6-5 | TGTGCCAGCAGTTATTTCGGCAAAAGCTACACCTTC | CASSYFGKSYTF
- | TRBJ2-7 | 14 | - | TRBV5-1 | TGCGCCAGCAGCTTGGATGAGGGTGTTTACGAGCAGTACTTC | CASSLDEGVYEQYF
- | TRBJ1-1 | 15 | once | TRBV7-9 | TGTGCCAGCAGCCCGGTGGCAGGGTTGGGCACTGAAGCTTTCTTT | CASSPVAGLGTEAFF
TRBD2 | TRBJ2-1 | 16 | - | TRBV29-1 | TGCAGCGTTGAAAGGGAATACGGGGGGGACTACAATGAGCAGTTCTTC | CSVEREYGGDYNEQFF
- | TRBJ2-7 | 11 | - | TRBV21-1 | TGTGCCAGCTTTGGAGCCTACGAGCAGTACTTC | CASFGAYEQYF
- | TRBJ2-5 | 14 | once | TRBV7-8 | TGTGCCAGCAGCCCCACCGGGACAAGGGAGACCCAGTACTTC | CASSPTGTRETQYF
- | TRBJ1-5 | 15 | - | TRBV19 | TGTGCCAGTCTATCCTTCAGGGGCGGAGAGGAGCCCCAGCATTTT | CASLSFRGGEEPQHF
- | TRBJ2-7 | 18 | - | TRBV21-1 | TGTGCCAGCAGCACACACTCTACCAGAGACAGGGCTTATAACGAGCAGTACTTC | CASSTHSTRDRAYNEQYF
- | TRBJ2-5 | 14 | - | TRBV10-1 | TGCGCCAGCAGTGAGGGTTCTCCCATAGGGACCCAGTACTTC | CASSEGSPIGTQYF
- | TRBJ1-3 | 15 | - | TRBV7-9 | TGTGCCAGCAGCTTATCCCACATCAGGGGAAACACCATATATTTT | CASSLSHIRGNTIYF
TRBD1 | TRBJ1-1 | 11 | - | TRBV30 | TGTGCCTGGATGTCGACAGGGTGGGCTTTCTTT | CAWMSTGWAFF
TRBD2 | TRBJ2-1 | 15 | - | TRBV19 | TGTGCCAGTAGTTTACGGCTAGCGGGAGGCAATGAGCAGTTCTTC | CASSLRLAGGNEQFF
TRBD1 | TRBJ1-2 | 17 | once | TRBV18 | TGTGCCAGCTCACCAACGACCGGGACAGGGAGTCACTATGGCTACACCTTC | CASSPTTGTGSHYGYTF
- | TRBJ2-1 | 15 | - | TRBV2 | TGTGCCAGCAGAGAAGACAGGAGGCCCTACAATGAGCAGTTCTTC | CASREDRRPYNEQFF
- | TRBJ2-1 | 15 | - | TRBV19 | TGTGCCAGTAGTCCCTCCCGGGCCGTGTACAATGAGCAGTTCTTC | CASSPSRAVYNEQFF
- | TRBJ2-1 | 12 | - | TRBV10-2 | TGCGCCAGCAGTGAGAATTGGTATGAGCAGTTCTTC | CASSENWYEQFF
TRBD1 | TRBJ1-4 | 14 | - | TRBV5-8 | TGTGCCAGCAGCCTGGGACAGCCCTCTGAAAAACTGTTTTTT | CASSLGQPSEKLFF
- | TRBJ2-7 | 14 | - | TRBV28 | TGTGCCAGCAGTTTACGTTGGTTGACCTACGAGCAGTACTTC | CASSLRWLTYEQYF